This note documents a single T cell receptor beta chain sequence. This table comes from immunoSEQ multiplex PCR, and its TCRdb copy is limited to in-frame clones, with some not included. The sample lists tens of thousands of clones; 93% were seen once. This sample was taken from a study of technical replicates of blood from several donors. Germline V CDR1 and CDR2: WNHNN, SYGVQD (reference sequence). This CDR3 comprises 13 residues. V lost 5 bases, J lost 7 bases, and 15 bases lay in between. V usage is TRBV10-1 and J usage is TRBJ2-7; D gene unclear. The specimen sequenced was T cells isolated from PBMCs. The sequence derives from a human donor in good health. The CDR3 is CASSHLNQREQYF. The CDR3, as DNA: TGCGCCAGCAGTCACCTTAATCAACGGGAGCAGTACTTC.